These 8 T cell receptor beta chains were sequenced from one sample in a study of blood T cell repertoires in COVID-19. Assay used: immunoSEQ multiplex PCR; TCRdb lists only in-frame clones, some missing. The sample consists of 270,000 or so clones, about four fifths of them appearing once. Sequencing was done on a sample of peripheral blood. The receptors were gathered from a woman under 30 with acute or convalescent COVID-19.

The rearrangement joins TRBV6-2 or TRBV6-3 to TRBJ2-2, with unresolved D. This CDR3 region has 11 residues. The V end lost 5 bases, the J end lost 8 bases, and 6 bases lay between the germline ends. CDR1 MNHEY and CDR2 SVGEGT come from the germline V gene. CDR3 region: CASSISGELFF. The CDR3 bases are TGTGCCAGCAGTATCAGTGGGGAGCTGTTTTTT.

This clone was picked up one time. This rearrangement joins TRBV27 to TRBJ1-1; D not resolved. CDR1 is MNHEY, CDR2 SMNVEV, per germline (reference sequence). V shed 0 bases and J shed 2 bases, with 10 bases lying between them. The CDR3 runs to 15 residues. DNA of the CDR3: TGTGCCAGCAGTTTATCAGTCCTAGCAAACACTGAAGCTTTCTTT. It specifies CASSLSVLANTEAFF.

As regards this clone: Different DNA sequences within this sample yield the same CDR3. The rearrangement joins TRBV3-1 (or the pseudogene TRBV3-2) to TRBJ1-2; possibly TRBD1 for D (6 bases). Trimming took 1 base from V and 7 from J, leaving 7 bases between them. The CDR3 has 12 amino acids. From germline, CDR1 is LGHDT and CDR2 YNNKEL (reference sequence). Written as DNA, the CDR3 is TGTGCCAGCAGCCAAGTCAGGGGTGGCTACACCTTC. This encodes CASSQVRGGYTF.

The rearrangement joins TRBV10-3 to TRBJ2-1, with D possibly TRBD2 on 5 matching bases. This CDR3 is 11 amino acids long. CDR1 ENHRY and CDR2 SYGVKD come from the germline V gene. The ends were cut back, 7 bases at V and 6 bases at J, with 7 bases in the middle. The CDR3 sequence is CAITRGNEQFF. The CDR3 nucleotides read TGTGCCATCACCCGGGGCAATGAGCAGTTCTTC.

CDR3 nucleotide sequence: TGTGCCAGCAGCCCCATGAGTGGTGCCTACAATGAGCAGTTCTTC. Residues: CASSPMSGAYNEQFF. V usage is TRBV7-2 and J usage is TRBJ2-1; D uncertain. The V gene's germline CDR1 is SGHTA and CDR2 FQGNSA. The V end was cut by 5 bases, the J end by 2 bases, with 13 bases between. This CDR3 is 15 amino acids long.

V gene TRBV10-3 combines with J gene TRBJ2-1, with 8 bases matching TRBD1. Germline CDR1 is ENHRY and CDR2 is SYGVKD. The CDR3 loop spans 16 amino acids. The V gene end was trimmed by 2 bases and the J gene end by 0 bases; junction bases not matched to a gene: 3. The CDR3 here is CAISEPTGGSYNEQFF. The CDR3 DNA follows: TGTGCCATCAGTGAGCCCACAGGGGGCTCCTACAATGAGCAGTTCTTC.

The V and J genes are TRBV14 and TRBJ2-1; 7 positions match TRBD2. This CDR3 has 15 amino acids. Looked up from germline, CDR1 is SGHDN and CDR2 is FVKESK. V trimming: 4 bases; J trimming: 6 bases; junction bases outside the gene matches: 9. CDR3 residues: CASSPPWERGNEQFF. The CDR3 nucleotides read TGTGCCAGCAGCCCCCCGTGGGAGCGGGGCAATGAGCAGTTCTTC.

This clone was recorded only once. The CDR3 spells CASDRGDNEQFF. The CDR3, as DNA: TGTGCCAGCGACCGGGGGGACAATGAGCAGTTCTTC. The V and J genes are TRBV12-3 or TRBV12-4 and TRBJ2-1, with 7 positions matching TRBD2. This CDR3 contains 12 residues. The J segment lost 5 bases and the V segment lost 8 bases, leaving 3 bases of the junction unmatched.